These 19 T cell receptor beta chains were sequenced from one sample in a study of OX40 agonist ivuxolimab in advanced cancers. The library came from the immunoSEQ multiplex PCR assay. Here the immuneACCESS table is served through TCRdb, limited to in-frame sequences with V and J called. Missing clones are a known gap in these copies; in checked studies unresolved V genes cover under half, and the rest lacks a known reason. The table for this sample lists tens of thousands of clones; 88% of them were counted only once. The ten largest clonotypes hold over 4% of the sample. The sequencing here drew on CD4+ or CD8+ T cells sorted from blood, taken in a trial of the OX40 agonist ivuxolimab. These receptor sequences come from an adult with an advanced solid tumor such as melanoma, head and neck, liver or kidney cancer.

The rearrangement uses TRBV27 and TRBJ2-2, with D unclear. Germline assignment: CDR1 MNHEY and CDR2 SMNVEV (reference sequence). V lost 7 bases and J 6 bases, leaving 6 bases between the germline ends. The CDR3 length is 11 residues. In DNA, the CDR3 is TGTGCCAGCATCTACCCCGGGGAGCTGTTTTTT. This codes for CASIYPGELFF.

The chain links TRBV5-7 to TRBJ2-5, with no clear D. TRBV5-7 is identified as an open reading frame with a role that is uncertain. The CDR3 runs to 11 residues. V lost 3 bases to trimming and J lost 9 bases, with 9 bases between them. CDR3: CASSSARAQYF. The CDR3 DNA is TGTGCCAGCAGCTCTGCTCGGGCCCAGTACTTC.

This sequence joins TRBV11-1 and TRBJ2-7; D gene ambiguous. Germline V gives CDR1 SGHAT, CDR2 FQDESV (reference sequence). Trimming took off 4 bases at V and 6 bases at J, with 19 bases between the two ends. This CDR3 is 15 amino acids long. CDR3 DNA: TGTGCCAGCAGCTCCGAAGGACGGGTCGCCCTCGAGCAGTACTTC. It translates to CASSSEGRVALEQYF.

The chain uses TRBV9 and TRBJ2-5, with TRBD1 matching 7 bases. Germline V lookup: CDR1 SGDLS, CDR2 YYNGEE. The CDR3 sequence is 14 residues long. With V trimmed by 3 bases and J by 5 bases, 7 bases remained unmatched. CDR3 region: CASSAQTGSETQYF. The CDR3 DNA follows: TGTGCCAGCAGCGCACAGACAGGGTCCGAGACCCAGTACTTC.

V gene TRBV7-2 combines with J gene TRBJ1-2; weak D call: TRBD1 (6 bases). CDR1 and CDR2 from the germline V gene are SGHTA and FQGNSA. The CDR3 length is 13 residues. Trimming pared 5 bases from V and 1 base from J, leaving 8 bases between. The CDR3 loop reads CASSPDSNYGYTF. The CDR3, as DNA: TGTGCCAGCAGCCCGGACAGTAACTATGGCTACACCTTC.

V gene TRBV19 combines with J gene TRBJ1-1; a weak D match, TRBD1 (5 bases). The V and J ends lost 1 base and 5 bases respectively, with 8 bases between them. The CDR3 contains 13 residues. Germline-derived CDR1 and CDR2 are LNHDA and SQIVND (reference sequence). The CDR3 nucleotides read TGTGCCAGTAGTATAGTCAGGGAAACTGAAGCTTTCTTT. Translating gives CASSIVRETEAFF. The full variable domain, in which reference TRBV19 and TRBJ1-1 provide the parts outside the CDR3, is DGGITQSPKYLFRKEGQNVTLSCEQNLNHDAMYWYRQDPGQGLRLIYYSQIVNDFQKGDIAEGYSVSREKKESFPLTVTSAQKNPTAFYLCASSIVRETEAFFGQGTRLTVV.

V usage is TRBV11-3 and J usage is TRBJ1-3; D is ambiguous. Deletions cut 0 bases from V and 3 bases from J, with 12 bases between. The CDR3 is made up of 16 amino acids. Germline V lookup: CDR1 SGHNT, CDR2 YENEEA. CDR3 DNA: TGTGCCAGCAGCTTAGACCCGACTAGGGTTGGAAACACCATATATTTT. Residues: CASSLDPTRVGNTIYF.

J is TRBJ1-4 and V is TRBV29-1; perhaps TRBD1 as D (5 bases). The ends were cut back, 6 bases at V and 6 bases at J, with 14 bases in the middle. Germline V gene lookup returns CDR1 SQVTM and CDR2 ANQGSEA. The CDR3 sequence is 13 residues long. The DNA of the CDR3 is TGCAGCGTGAGCGCCTGGGGGGATGAAAAACTGTTTTTT. This encodes CSVSAWGDEKLFF.

The chain combines TRBV19 with TRBJ2-5, with 16 nucleotides matching TRBD2. V dropped 5 bases and J dropped 7; count of bases not matched to a gene: 13. The CDR3 has 18 residues. Germline loops: CDR1 LNHDA, CDR2 SQIVND (reference sequence). CDR3 in amino acids: CASSPPGLAGGASATQYF. As DNA, the CDR3 is TGTGCCAGTAGTCCCCCGGGACTAGCGGGAGGGGCCAGCGCGACCCAGTACTTC.

This chain links TRBV19 with TRBJ2-7; D not resolved. CDR1 is LNHDA and CDR2 is SQIVND in the germline V gene (reference sequence). The CDR3 length is 13 residues. Deletions cut 5 bases from V and 3 bases from J, with 11 bases between. The CDR3 spells CASSRNAHYEQYF. The CDR3 DNA reads as TGTGCCAGTAGTCGTAACGCTCACTACGAGCAGTACTTC.

V is TRBV6-1 and J is TRBJ2-7; D perhaps matches TRBD2 (5 bases). Trimming stripped 3 bases from V and 2 bases from J, with 14 bases between. Germline V gene data show CDR1 as MNHNS and CDR2 as SASEGT. This CDR3 has 15 residues. In DNA form, the CDR3 reads TGTGCCAGCAGTGATGTTACGGGGTTGGCCTACGAGCAGTACTTC. This translates into CASSDVTGLAYEQYF.

The rearrangement uses TRBV7-2 and TRBJ1-4, with 11 bases matching TRBD1. Germline CDR1 and CDR2: SGHTA and FQGNSA. After removal of 5 bases from V and 10 bases from J, the junction contained 9 bases not matched to a gene. This CDR3 spans 15 amino acids. The CDR3 sequence: CASSQSRDRGAKLFF. The CDR3 coding sequence is TGTGCCAGCAGCCAGTCCCGGGACAGGGGGGCAAAACTGTTTTTT.

This clone came up a few times. V is TRBV28 and J is TRBJ2-3; D may be TRBD2 (5 bases). This CDR3 is 14 amino acids long. Germline CDR1 and CDR2: MDHEN and SYDVKM. V lost 3 bases, J lost 4 bases, and 11 bases lay in between. The CDR3 is CASSFSSRPDTQYF. As DNA, the CDR3 is TGTGCCAGCAGTTTCTCTAGCAGGCCAGATACGCAGTATTTT.

The chain combines TRBV7-3 with TRBJ1-1, with 9 bases fitting TRBD1. CDR1 SGHTA and CDR2 FQGTGA come from the germline V gene. Losses at the gene ends were 5 bases for V and 2 bases for J; bases not matched to a gene: 9. CDR3 length equals 16 residues. The CDR3 protein is CASSLQPQGANTEAFF. For the CDR3, the DNA is TGTGCCAGCAGCCTACAACCACAGGGGGCTAACACTGAAGCTTTCTTT. The full variable domain, completed using reference TRBV7-3 and TRBJ1-1, is GAGVSQTPSNKVTEKGKYVELRCDPISGHTALYWYRQSLGQGPEFLIYFQGTGAADDSGLPNDRFFAVRPEGSVSTLKIQRTERGDSAVYLCASSLQPQGANTEAFFGQGTRLTVV.

The chain carries TRBV7-9 and TRBJ2-7; TRBD2 matches at 9 bases. The CDR3 sequence is 15 residues long. Germline V gene sequence: CDR1 SEHNR, CDR2 FQNEAQ (reference sequence). V lost 5 bases and J lost 3; bases outside the gene matches: 8. The CDR3 loop is CASSPSSGILYEQYF. The CDR3 nucleotides read TGTGCCAGCAGCCCATCTAGCGGGATCCTCTACGAGCAGTACTTC.

The chain carries TRBV14 and TRBJ2-1, with D unresolved. The CDR3 contains 14 residues. The V gene lost 0 bases and the J gene lost 12 bases, with 15 bases spanning the gap. Germline CDR1 and CDR2: SGHDN and FVKESK. The CDR3 protein is CASSQDGLTRWQFF. The CDR3 bases are TGTGCCAGCAGCCAAGACGGGCTAACGAGGTGGCAGTTCTTC.

The chain is built from TRBV23-1 and TRBJ2-2; tentatively, D is TRBD2 (6 bases). TRBV23-1 is an open reading frame whose function is uncertain. The V end was cut by 3 bases, the J end by 8 bases, with 19 bases between. The length of the CDR3 is 16 residues. As DNA, the CDR3 is TGCGCCAGCAGTCACGGAGGGGTACGGAGTGAGGGGGAGCTGTTTTTT. Protein: CASSHGGVRSEGELFF.

The V and J genes are TRBV28 and TRBJ2-5, with D possibly matching TRBD1 (6 bases). The J call may be incorrect, as the DNA end agrees better with TRBJ2-7. The CDR3 contains 14 residues. Germline loops: CDR1 MDHEN, CDR2 SYDVKM. The CDR3 sequence is CASSLLVGGHEQYF. The CDR3 DNA reads as TGTGCCAGCAGTTTATTGGTTGGGGGCCACGAGCAGTACTTC.

The chain employs TRBV7-3 and TRBJ1-4, with 9 bases identical to TRBD1. Germline values: CDR1 SGHTA, CDR2 FQGTGA. The ends lost 2 bases at V and 7 bases at J; junction bases unmatched: 14. The CDR3 has 18 amino acids. CDR3 loop: CASSLPGQGRLLCEKLFF. CDR3 coding DNA: TGTGCCAGCAGCTTACCCGGACAGGGGCGGTTGCTATGTGAAAAACTGTTTTTT.